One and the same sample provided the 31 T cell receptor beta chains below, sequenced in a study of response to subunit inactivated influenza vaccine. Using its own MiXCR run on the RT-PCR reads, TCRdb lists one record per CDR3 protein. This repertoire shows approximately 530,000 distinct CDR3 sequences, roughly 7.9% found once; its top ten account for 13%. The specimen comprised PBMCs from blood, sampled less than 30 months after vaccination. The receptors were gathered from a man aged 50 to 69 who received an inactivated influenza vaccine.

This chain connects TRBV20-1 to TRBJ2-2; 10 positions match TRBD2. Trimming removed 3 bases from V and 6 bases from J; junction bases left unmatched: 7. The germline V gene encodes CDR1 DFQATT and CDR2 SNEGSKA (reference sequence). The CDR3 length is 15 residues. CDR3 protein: CSASLSSGGPGELFF. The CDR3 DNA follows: TGCAGTGCTAGCCTGTCTAGCGGGGGCCCCGGGGAGCTGTTTTTT.

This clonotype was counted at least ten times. This chain's CDR3 is CASSLALGGARDTGELFF. The DNA for the CDR3 is TGCGCCAGCAGCTTGGCCTTAGGGGGGGCGCGTGACACCGGGGAGCTGTTTTTT. The rearrangement links TRBV5-1 to TRBJ2-2, with TRBD2 as a possible D gene (7 bases). Per the germline V gene, CDR1 is SGHRS and CDR2 is YFSETQ. The CDR3 is 18 amino acids. V lost 0 bases to trimming and J lost 3 bases, with 18 bases between them.

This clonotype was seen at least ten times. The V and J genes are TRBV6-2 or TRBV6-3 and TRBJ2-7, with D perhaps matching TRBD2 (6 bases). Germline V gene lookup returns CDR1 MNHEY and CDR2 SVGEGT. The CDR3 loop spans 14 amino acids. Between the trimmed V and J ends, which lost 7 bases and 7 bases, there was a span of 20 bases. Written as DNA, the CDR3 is TGTGCCAGCAAGTACGGGGGACTTATAAGGGAGCAGTACTTC. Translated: CASKYGGLIREQYF.

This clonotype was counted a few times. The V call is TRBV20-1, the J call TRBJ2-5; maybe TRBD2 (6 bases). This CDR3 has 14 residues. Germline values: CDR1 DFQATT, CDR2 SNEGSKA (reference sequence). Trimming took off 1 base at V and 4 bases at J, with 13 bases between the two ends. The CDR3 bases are TGCAGTGCTAGAGGTGGAGGGGCAGGAGAGACCCAGTACTTC. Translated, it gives CSARGGGAGETQYF.

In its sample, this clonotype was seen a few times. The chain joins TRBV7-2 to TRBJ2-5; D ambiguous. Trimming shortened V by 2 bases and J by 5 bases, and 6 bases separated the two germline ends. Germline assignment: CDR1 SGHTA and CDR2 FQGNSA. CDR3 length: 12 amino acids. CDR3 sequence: CASSLFVETQYF. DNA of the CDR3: TGTGCCAGCAGCTTATTTGTTGAGACCCAGTACTTC. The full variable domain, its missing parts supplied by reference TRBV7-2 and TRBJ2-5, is GAGVSQSPSNKVTEKGKDVELRCDPISGHTALYWYRQSLGQGLEFLIYFQGNSAPDKSGLPSDRFSAERTGGSVSTLTIQRTQQEDSAVYLCASSLFVETQYFGPGTRLLVL.

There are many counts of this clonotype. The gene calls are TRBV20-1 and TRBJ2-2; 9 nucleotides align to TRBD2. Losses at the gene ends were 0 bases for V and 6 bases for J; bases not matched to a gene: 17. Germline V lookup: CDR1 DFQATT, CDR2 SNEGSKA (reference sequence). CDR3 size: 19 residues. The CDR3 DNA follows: TGCAGTGCTAGAGATTCCCTCCTAACGCGGGAGGGCCGCGCCGGGGAGCTGTTTTTT. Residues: CSARDSLLTREGRAGELFF.

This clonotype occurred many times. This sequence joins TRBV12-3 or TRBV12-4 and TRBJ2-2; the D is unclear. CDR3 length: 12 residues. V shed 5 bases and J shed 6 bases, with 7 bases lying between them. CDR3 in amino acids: CASSAGPGELFF. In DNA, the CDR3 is TGTGCCAGCAGTGCTGGGCCCGGGGAGCTGTTTTTT.

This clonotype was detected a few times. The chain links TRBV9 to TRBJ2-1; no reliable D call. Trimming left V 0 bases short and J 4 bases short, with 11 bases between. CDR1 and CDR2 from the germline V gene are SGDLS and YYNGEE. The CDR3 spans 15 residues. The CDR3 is CASSVAPTQYNEQFF. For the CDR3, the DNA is TGTGCCAGCAGCGTAGCCCCGACTCAATACAATGAGCAGTTCTTC.

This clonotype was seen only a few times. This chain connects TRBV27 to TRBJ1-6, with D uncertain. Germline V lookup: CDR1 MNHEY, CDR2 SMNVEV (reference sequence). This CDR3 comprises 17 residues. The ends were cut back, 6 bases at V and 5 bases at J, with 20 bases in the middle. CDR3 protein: CASSSFVRAWDNSPLHF. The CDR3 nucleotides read TGTGCCAGCAGCTCGTTCGTCCGGGCCTGGGATAATTCACCCCTCCACTTT.

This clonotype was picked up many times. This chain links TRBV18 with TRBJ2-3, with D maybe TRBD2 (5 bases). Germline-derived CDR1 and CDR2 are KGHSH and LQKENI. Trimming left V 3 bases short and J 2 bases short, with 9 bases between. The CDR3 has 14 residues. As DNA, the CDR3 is TGTGCCAGCTCACCGGGCGGGTCCACAGATACGCAGTATTTT. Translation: CASSPGGSTDTQYF.

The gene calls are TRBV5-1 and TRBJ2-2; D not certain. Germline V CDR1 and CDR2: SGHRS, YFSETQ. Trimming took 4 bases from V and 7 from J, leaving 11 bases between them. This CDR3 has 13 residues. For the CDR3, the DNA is TGCGCCAGCAGCCTGCGGTTGGACGGGGAGCTGTTTTTT. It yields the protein CASSLRLDGELFF.

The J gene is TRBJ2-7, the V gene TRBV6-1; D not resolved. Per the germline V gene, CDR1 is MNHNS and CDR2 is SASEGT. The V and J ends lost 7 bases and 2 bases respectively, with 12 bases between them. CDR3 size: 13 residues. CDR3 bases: TGTGCCAGCACCCAGGTTTATCCCTACGAGCAGTACTTC. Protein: CASTQVYPYEQYF.

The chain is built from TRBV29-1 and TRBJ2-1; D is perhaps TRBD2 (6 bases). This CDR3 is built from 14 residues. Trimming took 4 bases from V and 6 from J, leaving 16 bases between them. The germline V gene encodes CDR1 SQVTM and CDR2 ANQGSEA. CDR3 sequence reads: CSVVLAKGLNEQFF. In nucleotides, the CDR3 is TGCAGCGTTGTTCTAGCGAAGGGGCTCAATGAGCAGTTCTTC.

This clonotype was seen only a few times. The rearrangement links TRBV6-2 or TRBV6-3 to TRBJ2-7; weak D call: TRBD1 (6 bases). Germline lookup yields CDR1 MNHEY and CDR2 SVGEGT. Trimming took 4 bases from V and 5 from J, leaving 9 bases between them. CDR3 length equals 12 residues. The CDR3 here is CASSWGPHEQYF. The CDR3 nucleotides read TGTGCCAGCAGTTGGGGGCCTCACGAGCAGTACTTC.

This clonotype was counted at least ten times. The CDR3 sequence is CASSLAPGQGNTEAFF. In nucleotides, the CDR3 is TGTGCCAGCAGTTTAGCGCCTGGACAGGGGAACACTGAAGCTTTCTTT. The V gene is TRBV12-3 or TRBV12-4, the J gene TRBJ1-1; 8 nucleotides line up with TRBD1. Trimming cost V 0 bases and J 1 base; bases outside gene matches: 4. This CDR3 is built from 16 residues.

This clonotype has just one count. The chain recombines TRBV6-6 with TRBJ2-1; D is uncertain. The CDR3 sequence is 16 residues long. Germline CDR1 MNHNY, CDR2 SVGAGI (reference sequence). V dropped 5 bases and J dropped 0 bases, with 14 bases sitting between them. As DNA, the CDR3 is TGTGCCAGCAGTGCCCGGGTGGGAAGCTCCTACAATGAGCAGTTCTTC. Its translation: CASSARVGSSYNEQFF.

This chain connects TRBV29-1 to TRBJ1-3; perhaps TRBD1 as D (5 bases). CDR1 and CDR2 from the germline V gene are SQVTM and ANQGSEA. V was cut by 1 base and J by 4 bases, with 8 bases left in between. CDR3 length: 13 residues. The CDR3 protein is CSVEVTAGNTIYF. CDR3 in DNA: TGCAGCGTTGAAGTGACAGCCGGAAACACCATATATTTT.

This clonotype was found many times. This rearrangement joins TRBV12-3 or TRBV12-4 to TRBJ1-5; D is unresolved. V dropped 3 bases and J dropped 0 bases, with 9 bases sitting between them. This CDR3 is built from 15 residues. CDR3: CASSFSPHSNQPQHF. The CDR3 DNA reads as TGTGCCAGCAGTTTCTCCCCTCATAGCAATCAGCCCCAGCATTTT.

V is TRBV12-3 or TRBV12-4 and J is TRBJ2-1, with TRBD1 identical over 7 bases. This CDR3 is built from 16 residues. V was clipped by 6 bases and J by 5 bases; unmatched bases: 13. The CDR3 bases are TGTGCCAGCAGCCGAAACAGGGGAAGAGGGGACAATGAGCAGTTCTTC. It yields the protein CASSRNRGRGDNEQFF.

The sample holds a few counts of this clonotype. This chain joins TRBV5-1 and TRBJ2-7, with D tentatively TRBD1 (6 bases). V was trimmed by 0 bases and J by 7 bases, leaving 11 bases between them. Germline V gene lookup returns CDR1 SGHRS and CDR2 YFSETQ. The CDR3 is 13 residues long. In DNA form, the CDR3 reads TGCGCCAGCAGCTTGGTAAACAGGGATGAGCAGTACTTC. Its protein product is CASSLVNRDEQYF.

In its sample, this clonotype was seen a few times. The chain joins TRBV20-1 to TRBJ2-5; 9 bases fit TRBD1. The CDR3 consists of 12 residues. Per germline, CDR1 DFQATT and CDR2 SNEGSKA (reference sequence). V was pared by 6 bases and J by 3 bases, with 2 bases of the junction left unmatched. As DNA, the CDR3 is TGCAGTGCCGACAGGGGGGAAGAGACCCAGTACTTC. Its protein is CSADRGEETQYF.

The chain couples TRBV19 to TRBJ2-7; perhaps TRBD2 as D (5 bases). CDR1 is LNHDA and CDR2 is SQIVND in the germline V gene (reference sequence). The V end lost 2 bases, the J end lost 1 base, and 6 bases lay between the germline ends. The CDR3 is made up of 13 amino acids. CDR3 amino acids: CASSIRRSYEQYF. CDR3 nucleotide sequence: TGTGCCAGTAGTATACGGAGGTCCTACGAGCAGTACTTC.

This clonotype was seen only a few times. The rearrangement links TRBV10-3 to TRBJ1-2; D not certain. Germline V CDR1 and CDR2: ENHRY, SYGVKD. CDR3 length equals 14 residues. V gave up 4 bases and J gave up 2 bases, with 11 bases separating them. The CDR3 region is CAISGGGINYGYTF. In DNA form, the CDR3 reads TGTGCCATCAGTGGGGGAGGAATAAACTATGGCTACACCTTC.

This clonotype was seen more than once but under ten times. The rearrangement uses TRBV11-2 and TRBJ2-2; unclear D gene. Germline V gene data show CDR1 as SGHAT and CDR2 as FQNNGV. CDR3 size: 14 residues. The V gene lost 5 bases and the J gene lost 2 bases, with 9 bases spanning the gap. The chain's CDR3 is CASSPTDNTGELFF. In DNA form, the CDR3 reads TGTGCCAGCAGCCCCACAGATAACACCGGGGAGCTGTTTTTT.

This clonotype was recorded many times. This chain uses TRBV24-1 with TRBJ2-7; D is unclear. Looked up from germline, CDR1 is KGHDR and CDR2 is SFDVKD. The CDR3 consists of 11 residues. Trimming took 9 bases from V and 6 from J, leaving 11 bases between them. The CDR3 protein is CATEYMAEQYF. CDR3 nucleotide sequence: TGTGCCACCGAGTATATGGCCGAGCAGTACTTC.

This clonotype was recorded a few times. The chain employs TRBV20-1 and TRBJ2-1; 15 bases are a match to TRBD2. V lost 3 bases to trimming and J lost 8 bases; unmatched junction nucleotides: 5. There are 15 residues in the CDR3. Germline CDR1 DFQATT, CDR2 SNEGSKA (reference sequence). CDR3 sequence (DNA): TGCAGTGCTAGGGGACTAGCGGGGGGCTGGGATGAGCAGTTCTTC. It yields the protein CSARGLAGGWDEQFF.

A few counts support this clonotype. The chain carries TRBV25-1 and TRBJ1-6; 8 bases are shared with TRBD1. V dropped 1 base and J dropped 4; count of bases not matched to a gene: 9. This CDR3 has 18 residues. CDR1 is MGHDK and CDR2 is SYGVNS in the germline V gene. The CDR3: CASSESMTGEIYNSPLHF. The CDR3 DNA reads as TGTGCCAGCAGTGAATCCATGACAGGGGAGATTTATAATTCACCCCTCCACTTT.

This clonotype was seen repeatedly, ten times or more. CDR3 sequence reads: CASSGRLAGVRETQYF. CDR3 DNA sequence: TGTGCCAGCAGCGGACGACTAGCGGGAGTTCGGGAGACCCAGTACTTC. This sequence joins TRBV25-1 and TRBJ2-5; TRBD2 aligns across 12 bases. Germline trimming cut 6 bases from V and 5 bases from J; bases unmatched to any gene: 10. Germline V lookup: CDR1 MGHDK, CDR2 SYGVNS. The CDR3 has 16 amino acids.

The CDR3 DNA is TGTGCCAGCAGCTTATGGAAGGGGGCCTACGAGCAGTACTTC. Protein sequence: CASSLWKGAYEQYF. V and J are TRBV7-8 and TRBJ2-7; possibly TRBD1 for D (6 bases). CDR3 length: 14 residues. V was shortened by 2 bases and J by 2 bases, with 10 bases between the two germline ends. The germline V gene encodes CDR1 SGHVS and CDR2 FQNEAQ.

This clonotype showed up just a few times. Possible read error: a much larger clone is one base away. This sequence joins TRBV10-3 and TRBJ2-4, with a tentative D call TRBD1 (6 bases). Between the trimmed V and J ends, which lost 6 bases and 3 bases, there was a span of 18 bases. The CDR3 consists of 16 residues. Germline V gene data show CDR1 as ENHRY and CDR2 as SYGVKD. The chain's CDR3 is CAISPRGTLGKNIQYF. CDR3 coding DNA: TGTGCCATCAGCCCCAGGGGCACTCTGGGCAAAAACATTCAGTACTTC.

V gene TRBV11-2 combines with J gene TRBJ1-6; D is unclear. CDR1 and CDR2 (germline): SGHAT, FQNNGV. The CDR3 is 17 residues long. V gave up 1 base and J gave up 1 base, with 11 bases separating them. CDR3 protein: CASSLVKFGSYNSPLHF. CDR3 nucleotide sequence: TGTGCCAGCAGCTTAGTGAAGTTCGGGTCCTATAATTCACCCCTCCACTTT.